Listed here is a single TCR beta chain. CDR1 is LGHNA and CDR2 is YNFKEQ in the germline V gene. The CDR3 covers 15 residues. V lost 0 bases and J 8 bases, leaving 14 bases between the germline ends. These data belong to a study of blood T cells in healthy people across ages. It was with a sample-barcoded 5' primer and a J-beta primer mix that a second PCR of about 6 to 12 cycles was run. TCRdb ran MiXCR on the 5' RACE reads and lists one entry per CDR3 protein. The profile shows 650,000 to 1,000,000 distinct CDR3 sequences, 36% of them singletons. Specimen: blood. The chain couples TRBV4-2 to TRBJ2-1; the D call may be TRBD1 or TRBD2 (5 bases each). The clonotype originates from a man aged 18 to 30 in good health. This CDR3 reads CASSQESKTGHEQFF. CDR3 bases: TGTGCCAGCAGCCAAGAGTCGAAAACGGGGCATGAGCAGTTCTTC.